This T cell receptor beta chain stems from a study of blood T cell repertoires in COVID-19. TCRdb's table, derived via immunoSEQ multiplex PCR, lists solely in-frame clones and lacks some. The sample shows some 210,000 clones, around 82% of them seen only once. This CDR3 spans 12 amino acids. The junction had 4 bases not matched to a gene; V was cut back by 6 bases and J by 8 bases. CDR1 is MNHEY and CDR2 is SVGAGI in the germline V gene. V is TRBV6-5 and J is TRBJ1-1, with 9 bases identical to TRBD1. This sequence was found in a man aged 25 to 45 with acute COVID-19. The sequenced sample consisted of PBMCs or T cells enriched from blood (not recorded which). CDR3 in DNA: TGTGCCAGCAGCGGGGACAGGGCCGAAGCTTTCTTT. Amino acid sequence: CASSGDRAEAFF.